The clone carrying this TCR beta chain was seen only a few times. Antigen unknown. This specimen comes from a study of regulatory T cells in long-lasting Graves disease. Study-level points and caveats: Thyroid tissue went unexamined; only peripheral blood was analyzed.

Germline V gives CDR1 KGHSH, CDR2 LQKENI. The CDR3 consists of 13 residues. Trimming cost V 0 bases and J 10 bases; bases outside gene matches: 3. Sequencing libraries for TCR beta were prepared with iRepertoire HTBI primers and Arm-PCR of CDR3 regions. TCRdb fed the multiplex PCR reads into MiXCR, producing one record per CDR3 protein. The profile shows some 500,000 distinct CDR3 sequences, around an eighth of them singletons. Time point given: newly diagnosed GD, antithyroid drugs for less than 3 months. The TCR library used RNA extracted from PBMCs. These data were also reused for a study on T cells in Graves' hyperthyroidism and ophthalmopathy. According to that study: The TCR CDR3 first-round RT-PCR relied on the HTBI primer set. Stable hyperthyroidism was told apart from ophthalmopathy by a model built on 13 V-J features.

The sequence was collected from a man aged 25-40 years with Graves disease. Specimen: peripheral blood mononuclear cells (PBMCs), collected at new diagnosis, from a patient treated with antithyroid drugs. The J gene is TRBJ2-1, the V gene TRBV18; 7 nucleotides line up with TRBD2. The DNA of the CDR3 is TGTGCCAGCTCACCACCGCTAGCGGAAGAGCAGTTCTTC. As protein: CASSPPLAEEQFF.